This T cell receptor beta chain stems from a study of CD8 T cells in Susac syndrome. Healthy donors constituted the controls, which were matched for age and sex. TEMRA cells were FACS-enriched, while CD8+ and CD4+ T cells were negatively isolated. Of note for this clonotype: The antigen is not known.

Study observations and caveats: The study conceded that its TCR sequencing and HLA analysis involved relatively few individuals.

RNA was extracted with the RNeasy kit, and a quantity of roughly 0.45 to 1 ug was reverse transcribed using random hexamers. The immunoSEQ assay covered 54 Vbeta and 13 Jbeta segments for CDR3. MiXCR, applied by TCRdb to the immunoSEQ multiplex PCR reads, yields one record per CDR3 protein. The sample includes around 50,000 distinct CDR3 sequences, 85% to 95% of them seen just once. The sequence derives from a human donor in good health. The sample consisted of CD8+ T cells from PBMCs.

The CDR3 region is CASSLTLAGYYEQYF. The CDR3 DNA sequence: TGTGCCAGCAGCTTAACGCTAGCGGGATACTACGAGCAGTACTTC. The genes are TRBV7-9 and TRBJ2-7, with 9 bases fitting TRBD2. The CDR3 runs 15 residues. The V gene end was trimmed by 2 bases and the J gene end by 3 bases; junction bases not matched to a gene: 5. Germline V gives CDR1 SEHNR, CDR2 FQNEAQ (reference sequence).